The 5 T cell receptor beta chains given below trace back to one sample, sequenced in a study of radiotherapy plus CTLA-4 blockade in lung cancer. Profiling relied on immunoSEQ multiplex PCR, and the TCRdb table lists in-frame clones only, not all of them. Of 81,000 or so clones in the sample, over 75% were seen once. The material sequenced was peripheral blood, taken from a patient treated with radiotherapy plus ipilimumab. These receptors originate from a human donor with non-small cell lung cancer that progressed on radiotherapy plus ipilimumab.

The chain employs TRBV19 and TRBJ2-7, with D unresolved. The CDR3 length is 11 residues. The germline gives CDR1 LNHDA, CDR2 SQIVND (reference sequence). The V and J ends lost 3 bases and 7 bases respectively, with 7 bases between them. The CDR3 DNA sequence: TGTGCCAGTAGTATGGGTCGGGAGCAGTACTTC. Translation: CASSMGREQYF.

This clone was seen a single time. The chain employs TRBV7-2 and TRBJ1-5; D unresolved. V was trimmed by 3 bases and J by 3 bases, leaving 6 bases between them. Germline CDR1 is SGHTA and CDR2 is FQGNSA. The CDR3 sequence is 13 residues long. The CDR3 DNA sequence: TGTGCCAGCAGCTTCGGATACAATCAGCCCCAGCATTTT. This encodes CASSFGYNQPQHF.

This clone was seen a few times. The chain carries TRBV28 and TRBJ2-7, with D uncertain. CDR3 length: 13 amino acids. Germline V lookup: CDR1 MDHEN, CDR2 SYDVKM. Trimming shortened V by 7 bases and J by 2 bases, and 12 bases separated the two germline ends. The CDR3 DNA reads TGTGCCAGCACCCCGACGGGCACCTACGAGCAGTACTTC. As protein: CASTPTGTYEQYF. The full variable domain, its missing parts supplied by reference TRBV28 and TRBJ2-7, is DVKVTQSSRYLVKRTGEKVFLECVQDMDHENMFWYRQDPGLGLRLIYFSYDVKMKEKGDIPEGYSVSREKKERFSLILESASTNQTSMYLCASTPTGTYEQYFGPGTRLTVT.

The sample holds one count of this clone. The V gene is TRBV25-1, the J gene TRBJ1-2; D gene ambiguous. This CDR3 has 13 residues. CDR1 is MGHDK, CDR2 SYGVNS, per germline. Trimming left V 2 bases short and J 3 bases short, with 7 bases between. In DNA, the CDR3 is TGTGCCAGCAGTGAAAGCACAGACTATGGCTACACCTTC. Translation gives CASSESTDYGYTF.

The chain recombines TRBV18 with TRBJ1-1; D unclear. CDR1 and CDR2 (germline): KGHSH, LQKENI. V was cut by 1 base and J by 3 bases, with 12 bases left in between. This CDR3 comprises 15 residues. The DNA of the CDR3 is TGTGCCAGCTCACCACAGGGTGGGTCGGACACTGAAGCTTTCTTT. Amino acids: CASSPQGGSDTEAFF.